This is a list of T cell receptor beta chains from one sample in a study of cytomegalovirus exposure and HLA in healthy donors. Profiling relied on immunoSEQ multiplex PCR, and the TCRdb table lists in-frame clones only, not all of them. The sample lists 100,000 to 150,000 clones; about 10% were seen once. Material for sequencing was PBMCs. The receptors come from a woman under 30 in good health and CMV-seropositive. Both conserved end residues are part of each CDR3. A D gene is named only where the DNA matches it firmly. Some rows have no size entry. The others give once, few or many, or a class for an expanded clone.

J: TRBJ2-3; V: TRBV5-4; D: TRBD1; size: NA; DNA: TGTGCCAGCAGTGTACAGGGGGCTAGTCCAGATACGCAGTATTTT; CDR3: CASSVQGASPDTQYF
J: TRBJ2-7; V: TRBV5-4; D: TRBD2; size: few; DNA: TGTGCCAGCACCCTCGGGGGGACTAGCAGCTCCTACGAGCAGTACTTC; CDR3: CASTLGGTSSSYEQYF
J: TRBJ1-1; V: TRBV6-5; D: NA; size: NA; DNA: TGTGCCAGCAGTCCCCTGGGGGGAAAGAATCTTGAAGCTTTCTTT; CDR3: CASSPLGGKNLEAFF
J: TRBJ1-5; V: TRBV10-1; D: TRBD1; size: NA; DNA: TGCGCCAGCAGGCAGGACAGGGGGCAAAAAGGCAATCAGCCCCAGCATTTT; CDR3: CASRQDRGQKGNQPQHF
J: TRBJ1-2; V: TRBV20-1; D: NA; size: NA; DNA: TGCAGTGCTAGGGCTAGTACCGGCTACACCTTC; CDR3: CSARASTGYTF
J: TRBJ2-7; V: TRBV6-1; D: NA; size: few; DNA: TGTGCCAGCAGCCAGAGCGTTGGCGGAATAGGAGAGCAGTACTTC; CDR3: CASSQSVGGIGEQYF
J: TRBJ1-2; V: TRBV18; D: NA; size: NA; DNA: TGTGCCAGCTCACCTCCTACAGAAACCTATGGCTACACCTTC; CDR3: CASSPPTETYGYTF
J: TRBJ2-3; V: TRBV2; D: TRBD1; size: NA; DNA: TGTGCCAGCAGTTGGCAGGGGGTCACAGATACGCAGTATTTT; CDR3: CASSWQGVTDTQYF
J: TRBJ2-7; V: TRBV28; D: NA; size: NA; DNA: TGTGCCAGCAGTACAACCCCCGAGGACTACGAGCAGTACTTC; CDR3: CASSTTPEDYEQYF
J: TRBJ2-7; V: TRBV2; D: TRBD1; size: few; DNA: TGTGCCAGCAGTGAGGGACAGGGGGCCTGGGAGCAGTACTTC; CDR3: CASSEGQGAWEQYF
J: TRBJ1-1; V: TRBV2; D: TRBD1; size: few; DNA: TGTGCCAGCAGATACCGGGACAGACCCATGAACACTGAAGCTTTCTTT; CDR3: CASRYRDRPMNTEAFF
J: TRBJ2-2; V: TRBV4-1; D: NA; size: NA; DNA: TGCGCCAGCAGCCAAGGCAAGAACTCTTTCACCGGGGAGCTGTTTTTT; CDR3: CASSQGKNSFTGELFF
J: TRBJ1-5; V: TRBV27; D: TRBD1; size: NA; DNA: TGTGCCAGCAGTTCCAGGGGGCGTCAGCCCCAGCATTTT; CDR3: CASSSRGRQPQHF
J: TRBJ2-3; V: TRBV9; D: NA; size: NA; DNA: TGTGCCAGCAGCGTAGTCGGGAGCGTCTTCACAGATACGCAGTATTTT; CDR3: CASSVVGSVFTDTQYF
J: TRBJ2-1; V: TRBV7-9; D: TRBD2; size: few; DNA: TGTGCCAGCAGCTTAGTTAGCGGGAGCTACAATGAGCAGTTCTTC; CDR3: CASSLVSGSYNEQFF
J: TRBJ1-1; V: TRBV5-1; D: TRBD1; size: NA; DNA: TGCGCCAGCAGCTTGGAGGGGGCACGGAACACTGAAGCTTTCTTT; CDR3: CASSLEGARNTEAFF
J: TRBJ1-4; V: TRBV28; D: TRBD1; size: many; DNA: TGTGCCAGCAGCTGGACAGGGGCGACTAATGAAAAACTGTTTTTT; CDR3: CASSWTGATNEKLFF
J: TRBJ2-7; V: TRBV4-2; D: NA; size: NA; DNA: TGTGCCAGCAGCCAAGATGATCCCCCGGGTCTTTCTCGGGAGCAGTACTTC; CDR3: CASSQDDPPGLSREQYF
J: TRBJ2-2; V: TRBV6-1; D: TRBD1; size: NA; DNA: TGTGCTGCAGGGGGCGCAAGGAACACCGGGGAGCTGTTTTTT; CDR3: CAAGGARNTGELFF
J: TRBJ2-7; V: TRBV10-3; D: NA; size: few; DNA: TGTGCCACCCAAAGGCTACGGGAGAGGTCCTACGAGCAGTACTTC; CDR3: CATQRLRERSYEQYF
J: TRBJ2-7; V: TRBV7-8; D: NA; size: few; DNA: TGTGCCAGCAGCTTAGCGGGAGTCGAGTACGAGCAGTACTTC; CDR3: CASSLAGVEYEQYF
J: TRBJ2-7; V: TRBV11-3; D: NA; size: few; DNA: TGTGCCAGCAGCTTAGAATCCCCTGGTGCCCCAAGCTACTACGAGCAGTACTTC; CDR3: CASSLESPGAPSYYEQYF
J: TRBJ2-7; V: TRBV27; D: NA; size: few; DNA: TGTGCCAGCCGCCCGGGGCTAGCGACCGACGAGCAGTACTTC; CDR3: CASRPGLATDEQYF
J: TRBJ2-5; V: TRBV5-1; D: TRBD2; size: few; DNA: TGCGCCAGCAGCCTTCTTGGGACTAGCGGGAGGGAGACCCAGTACTTC; CDR3: CASSLLGTSGRETQYF
J: TRBJ2-7; V: TRBV14; D: NA; size: NA; DNA: TGTGCCAGCAGCCAAGAACCGGGCTACGAGCAGTACTTC; CDR3: CASSQEPGYEQYF
J: TRBJ1-6; V: TRBV6-1; D: NA; size: few; DNA: TGTGCCAGCACCCCGCTAGTAGGGGGAAATTCACCCCTCCACTTT; CDR3: CASTPLVGGNSPLHF
J: TRBJ2-3; V: TRBV28; D: TRBD2; size: few; DNA: TGTGCCAGCAGTTTGGCGGGAGTTGTCGATACGCAGTATTTT; CDR3: CASSLAGVVDTQYF
J: TRBJ1-2; V: TRBV30; D: NA; size: NA; DNA: TGTGCCTGGAGTTCGCAAAGACTTTTCTATGGCTACACCTTC; CDR3: CAWSSQRLFYGYTF
J: TRBJ2-7; V: TRBV19; D: TRBD2; size: NA; DNA: TGTGCCAGCGCCCCGGGACTAGCGGTCTACGAGCAGTACTTC; CDR3: CASAPGLAVYEQYF
J: TRBJ2-7; V: TRBV6-5; D: TRBD2; size: NA; DNA: TGTGCCAGCAGTTACGGTTCTGGCGGGGGGAACTACGAGCAGTACTTC; CDR3: CASSYGSGGGNYEQYF
J: TRBJ1-1; V: TRBV4-1; D: NA; size: few; DNA: TGCGCCAGCAGCACACTACCCGGGGGGAACACTGAAGCTTTCTTT; CDR3: CASSTLPGGNTEAFF
J: TRBJ1-5; V: TRBV27; D: NA; size: NA; DNA: TGTGCCAGCAGTTTGCGGGGAAGGGAGAATCAGCCCCAGCATTTT; CDR3: CASSLRGRENQPQHF
J: TRBJ2-1; V: TRBV5-1; D: NA; size: NA; DNA: TGCGCCAGCAGCGAGGGGGGGCACGAGATCAATGGGCAGTTCTTC; CDR3: CASSEGGHEINGQFF
J: TRBJ1-6; V: TRBV27; D: NA; size: few; DNA: TGTGCCAGCAGTTTAAGGGACTATTCACCCCTCCACTTT; CDR3: CASSLRDYSPLHF
J: TRBJ2-1; V: TRBV6-6; D: NA; size: NA; DNA: TGTGCCAGCAGTTACTCGAGTTGGGGCGATGAGCAGTTCTTC; CDR3: CASSYSSWGDEQFF
J: TRBJ1-5; V: TRBV19; D: NA; size: NA; DNA: TGTGCCAGTAGTATAGGCAGTTTTAGCAATCAGCCCCAGCATTTT; CDR3: CASSIGSFSNQPQHF
J: TRBJ1-1; V: TRBV7-9; D: NA; size: NA; DNA: TGTGCCAGCAGCAATATGGTTGCGGCTTTCTTT; CDR3: CASSNMVAAFF
J: TRBJ2-7; V: TRBV7-9; D: TRBD2; size: few; DNA: TGTGCCAGCAGCTCGACCGGGGGGAGCGAGCAGTACTTC; CDR3: CASSSTGGSEQYF
J: TRBJ1-4; V: TRBV9; D: NA; size: NA; DNA: TGTGCCAGCAGCGGTCTAGCGGCAAATGAAAAACTGTTTTTT; CDR3: CASSGLAANEKLFF
J: TRBJ2-1; V: TRBV7-9; D: TRBD2; size: NA; DNA: TGTGCCAGCAGCTTAGCGGGGTCTAGCGGGAACTACAATGAGCAGTTCTTC; CDR3: CASSLAGSSGNYNEQFF
J: TRBJ2-7; V: TRBV6-1; D: NA; size: few; DNA: TGTGCCAGCAGTGAAGCCGGAGGGGGCTACGAGCGGTACTTC; CDR3: CASSEAGGGYERYF
J: TRBJ2-2; V: TRBV29-1; D: NA; size: NA; DNA: TGCAGCGTTGTGCTTTTTGAGTCCGGGGAGCTGTTTTTT; CDR3: CSVVLFESGELFF
J: TRBJ2-7; V: TRBV5-6; D: NA; size: few; DNA: TGTGCCAGCAGCTTGGCTACCGTGCTAGCGAGGGAGTACGAGCAGTACTTC; CDR3: CASSLATVLAREYEQYF
J: TRBJ2-3; V: TRBV9; D: TRBD1; size: few; DNA: TGTGCCAGCAGCGTAGGGCAGGGGGAGACAGATACGCAGTATTTT; CDR3: CASSVGQGETDTQYF
J: TRBJ2-1; V: TRBV5-1; D: TRBD2; size: NA; DNA: TGCGCCAGCATGACTAGCGGGAGCTCCTACAATGAGCAGTTCTTC; CDR3: CASMTSGSSYNEQFF
J: TRBJ2-7; V: TRBV10-3; D: TRBD2; size: NA; DNA: TGTGCCATCAGTCCGGCGAGGGGCGGGAGCTCTCTCTACGAGCAGTACTTC; CDR3: CAISPARGGSSLYEQYF
J: TRBJ2-1; V: TRBV5-1; D: NA; size: NA; DNA: TGCGCCAGCAGCTTGGAGTACAGGGAAGACAATGAGCAGTTCTTC; CDR3: CASSLEYREDNEQFF
J: TRBJ2-1; V: TRBV28; D: NA; size: NA; DNA: TGTGCCAGCAGTTCCCCGGGTAGCGTAGGAAATGAGCAGTTCTTC; CDR3: CASSSPGSVGNEQFF
J: TRBJ1-2; V: TRBV28; D: TRBD1; size: NA; DNA: TGTGCCAGCAGTTTATCCCGGACAGGATTGCCTGGCTACACCTTC; CDR3: CASSLSRTGLPGYTF
J: TRBJ1-5; V: TRBV6-1; D: NA; size: few; DNA: TGTGCCAGCAATCCCGCGGGGAATAGCAATCAGCCCCAGCATTTT; CDR3: CASNPAGNSNQPQHF
J: TRBJ1-1; V: TRBV7-8; D: TRBD1; size: NA; DNA: TGTGCCAGCAGCTCGCAGACAGGGGGCAACACTGAAGCTTTCTTT; CDR3: CASSSQTGGNTEAFF